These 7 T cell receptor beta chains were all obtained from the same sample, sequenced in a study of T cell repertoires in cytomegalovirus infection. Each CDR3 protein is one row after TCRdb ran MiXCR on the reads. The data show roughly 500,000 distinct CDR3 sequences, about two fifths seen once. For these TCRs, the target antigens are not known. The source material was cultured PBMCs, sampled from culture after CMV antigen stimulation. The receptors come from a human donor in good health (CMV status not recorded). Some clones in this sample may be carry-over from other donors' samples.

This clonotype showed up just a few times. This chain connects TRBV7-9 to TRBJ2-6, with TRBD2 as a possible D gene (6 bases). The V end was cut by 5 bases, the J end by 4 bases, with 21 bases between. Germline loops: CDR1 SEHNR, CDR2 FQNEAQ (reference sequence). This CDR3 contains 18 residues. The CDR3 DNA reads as TGTGCCAGCAGCCTAGACGGGGGTCCGGGGTCCGGGGCCAACGTCCTGACTTTC. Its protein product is CASSLDGGPGSGANVLTF. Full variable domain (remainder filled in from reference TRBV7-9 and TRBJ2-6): DTGVSQNPRHKITKRGQNVTFRCDPISEHNRLYWYRQTLGQGPEFLTYFQNEAQLEKSRLLSDRFSAERPKGSFSTLEIQRTEQGDSAMYLCASSLDGGPGSGANVLTFGAGSRLTVL.

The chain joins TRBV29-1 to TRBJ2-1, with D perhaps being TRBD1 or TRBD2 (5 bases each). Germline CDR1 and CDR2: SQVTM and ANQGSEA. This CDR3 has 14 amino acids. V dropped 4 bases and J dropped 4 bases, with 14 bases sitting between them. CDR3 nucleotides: TGCAGCGTTGTATGGGGGAGCGGATACAATGAGCAGTTCTTC. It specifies CSVVWGSGYNEQFF.

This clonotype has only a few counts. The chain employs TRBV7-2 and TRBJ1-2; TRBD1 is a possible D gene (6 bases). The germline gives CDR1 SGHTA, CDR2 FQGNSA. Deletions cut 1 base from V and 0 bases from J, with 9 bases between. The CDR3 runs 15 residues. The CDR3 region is CASSLGQVPNYGYTF. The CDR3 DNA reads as TGTGCCAGCAGCTTAGGACAGGTTCCTAACTATGGCTACACCTTC.

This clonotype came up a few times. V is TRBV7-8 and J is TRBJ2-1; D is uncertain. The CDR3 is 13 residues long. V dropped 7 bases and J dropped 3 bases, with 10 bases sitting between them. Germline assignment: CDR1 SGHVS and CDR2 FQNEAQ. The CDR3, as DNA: TGTGCCAGCACACAAGACCGCTACAATGAGCAGTTCTTC. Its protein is CASTQDRYNEQFF.

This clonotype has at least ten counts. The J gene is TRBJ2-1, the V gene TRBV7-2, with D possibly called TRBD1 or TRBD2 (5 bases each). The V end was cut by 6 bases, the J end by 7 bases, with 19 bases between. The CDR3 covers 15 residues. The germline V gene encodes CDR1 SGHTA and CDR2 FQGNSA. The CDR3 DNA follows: TGTGCCAGCAGGACCCCGCTAGGAGAGGGGAATGAGCAGTTCTTC. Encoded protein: CASRTPLGEGNEQFF.

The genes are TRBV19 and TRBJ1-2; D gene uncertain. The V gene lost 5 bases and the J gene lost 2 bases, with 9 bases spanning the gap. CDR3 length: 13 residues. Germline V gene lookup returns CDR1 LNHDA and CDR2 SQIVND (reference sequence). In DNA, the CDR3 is TGTGCCAGTAGTTATGCAGCGAACTATGGCTACACCTTC. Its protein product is CASSYAANYGYTF. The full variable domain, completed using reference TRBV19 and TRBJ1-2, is DGGITQSPKYLFRKEGQNVTLSCEQNLNHDAMYWYRQDPGQGLRLIYYSQIVNDFQKGDIAEGYSVSREKKESFPLTVTSAQKNPTAFYLCASSYAANYGYTFGSGTRLTVV.

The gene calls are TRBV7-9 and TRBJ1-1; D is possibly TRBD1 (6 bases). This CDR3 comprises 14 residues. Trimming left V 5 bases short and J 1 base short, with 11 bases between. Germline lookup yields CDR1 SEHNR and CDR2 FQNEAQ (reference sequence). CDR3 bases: TGTGCCAGCAGCCAAACAGGGTCGAACACTGAAGCTTTCTTT. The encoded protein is CASSQTGSNTEAFF.